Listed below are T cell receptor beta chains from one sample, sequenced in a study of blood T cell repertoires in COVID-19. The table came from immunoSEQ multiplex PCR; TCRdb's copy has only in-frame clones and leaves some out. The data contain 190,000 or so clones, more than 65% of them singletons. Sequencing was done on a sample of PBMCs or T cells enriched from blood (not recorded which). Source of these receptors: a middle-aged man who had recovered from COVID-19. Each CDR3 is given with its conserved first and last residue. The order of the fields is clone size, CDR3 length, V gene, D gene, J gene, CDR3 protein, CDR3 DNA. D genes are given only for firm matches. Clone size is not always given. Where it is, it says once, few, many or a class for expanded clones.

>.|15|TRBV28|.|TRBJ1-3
CASSIETGSGNTIYF
TGTGCCAGCAGTATCGAGACAGGCTCTGGAAACACCATATATTTT
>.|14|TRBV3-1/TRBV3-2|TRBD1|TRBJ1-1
CASSQGTGNTEAFF
TGTGCCAGCAGCCAAGGGACAGGGAACACTGAAGCTTTCTTT
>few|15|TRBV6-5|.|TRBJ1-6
CASSYSSGKNSPLHF
TGTGCCAGCAGTTACAGCTCAGGGAAGAATTCACCCCTCCACTTT
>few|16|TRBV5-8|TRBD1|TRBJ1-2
CASSLDPYRGNYGYTF
TGTGCCAGCAGCTTAGACCCGTACAGGGGGAACTATGGCTACACCTTC
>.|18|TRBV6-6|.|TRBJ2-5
CASSLPLIRSQGAETQYF
TGTGCCAGCAGTCTCCCTCTTATCCGTTCGCAGGGTGCGGAGACCCAGTACTTC
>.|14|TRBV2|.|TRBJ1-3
CASSTGSSGNTIYF
TGTGCCAGCAGTACAGGGTCTTCTGGAAACACCATATATTTT
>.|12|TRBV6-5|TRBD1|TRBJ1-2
CATITGGVGYTF
TGTGCCACAATTACAGGGGGCGTCGGCTACACCTTC
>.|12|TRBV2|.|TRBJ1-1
CASSRSATEAFF
TGTGCCAGCAGCAGGTCGGCCACTGAAGCTTTCTTT
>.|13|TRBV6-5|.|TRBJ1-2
CASFPPGYYGYTF
TGTGCCAGCTTTCCCCCAGGGTACTATGGCTACACCTTC
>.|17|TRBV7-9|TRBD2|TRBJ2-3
CASSPLGLAGSTDTQYF
TGTGCCAGCAGCCCTCTGGGCCTAGCGGGGAGCACAGATACGCAGTATTTT
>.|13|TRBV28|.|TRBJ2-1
CASSGPSLREQFF
TGTGCCAGCAGTGGTCCCTCGCTCAGGGAGCAGTTCTTC
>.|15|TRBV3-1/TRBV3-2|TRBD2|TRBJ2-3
CASSQGSGGTDTQYF
TGTGCCAGCAGCCAAGGGAGCGGGGGTACAGATACGCAGTATTTT
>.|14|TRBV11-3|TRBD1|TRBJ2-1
CASSSRDRDNEQFF
TGTGCCAGCAGCTCCCGGGACAGAGACAATGAGCAGTTCTTC
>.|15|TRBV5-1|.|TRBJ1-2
CASSSAPTGGYGYTF
TGCGCCAGCAGCTCGGCCCCGACCGGGGGCTATGGCTACACCTTC
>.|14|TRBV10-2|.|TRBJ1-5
CASTPDRVNQPQHF
TGCGCCAGCACCCCGGACAGAGTGAATCAGCCCCAGCATTTT
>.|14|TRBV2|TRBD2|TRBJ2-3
CATQRTSSTDTQYF
TGTGCCACCCAACGGACTAGCAGCACAGATACGCAGTATTTT
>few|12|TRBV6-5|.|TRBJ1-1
CATNPGDTEAFF
TGTGCCACTAACCCAGGGGACACTGAAGCTTTCTTT
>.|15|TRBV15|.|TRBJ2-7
CATSRGDSGPGEQYF
TGTGCCACCAGCAGAGGGGACTCCGGGCCAGGCGAGCAGTACTTC
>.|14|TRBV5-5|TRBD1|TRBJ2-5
CASRTGTAQETQYF
TGTGCCAGCAGAACCGGGACAGCGCAAGAGACCCAGTACTTC
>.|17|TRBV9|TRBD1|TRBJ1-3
CASSAGGDRDGWNTIYF
TGTGCCAGCAGCGCAGGGGGGGACAGGGACGGTTGGAACACCATATATTTT
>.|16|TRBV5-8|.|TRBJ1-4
CASSRGQPAHNEKLFF
TGTGCCAGCAGCCGAGGACAGCCTGCCCATAATGAAAAACTGTTTTTT
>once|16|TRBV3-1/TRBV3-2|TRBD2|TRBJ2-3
CASSHAGLAGEDTQYF
TGTGCCAGCAGCCACGCGGGACTAGCGGGGGAAGATACGCAGTATTTT
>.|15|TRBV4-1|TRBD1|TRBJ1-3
CASRYDRVGGNTIYF
TGCGCCAGCAGATATGACAGGGTGGGAGGAAACACCATATATTTT
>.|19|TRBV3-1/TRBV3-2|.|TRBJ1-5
CASPTSPQLNLYSNQPQHF
TGTGCCAGCCCCACTAGCCCACAGTTAAACCTTTATAGCAATCAGCCCCAGCATTTT
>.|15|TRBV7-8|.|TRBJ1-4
CASSPRRGTNEKLFF
TGTGCCAGCAGCCCGAGACGGGGGACTAATGAAAAACTGTTTTTT
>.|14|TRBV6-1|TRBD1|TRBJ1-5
CASSDGQVTLPQHF
TGTGCCAGCAGTGATGGACAGGTTACACTTCCCCAGCATTTT
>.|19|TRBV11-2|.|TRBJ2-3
CASSLGFGASGVPTDTQYF
TGTGCCAGCAGCTTAGGATTTGGTGCGTCAGGGGTCCCCACAGATACGCAGTATTTT
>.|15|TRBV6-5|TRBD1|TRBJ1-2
CASSYSAGGQDGYTF
TGTGCCAGCAGTTACTCAGCAGGGGGCCAGGATGGCTACACCTTC
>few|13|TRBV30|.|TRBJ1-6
CAWRSGYNSPLHF
TGTGCCTGGAGGTCGGGTTATAATTCACCCCTCCACTTT
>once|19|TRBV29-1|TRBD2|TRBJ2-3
CSVARPGGTSGESTDTQYF
TGCAGCGTTGCAAGGCCAGGCGGGACTAGCGGGGAAAGCACAGATACGCAGTATTTT
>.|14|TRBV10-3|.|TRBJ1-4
CAISESNSIEKLFF
TGTGCCATCAGTGAGTCGAACTCCATCGAAAAACTGTTTTTT
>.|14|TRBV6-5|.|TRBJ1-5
CASRATVGNQPQHF
TGTGCCAGCAGAGCGACAGTAGGCAATCAGCCCCAGCATTTT
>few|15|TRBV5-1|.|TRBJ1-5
CASSLSGDSNQPQHF
TGCGCCAGCAGCTTGTCAGGGGACAGCAATCAGCCCCAGCATTTT
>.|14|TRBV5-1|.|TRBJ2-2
CASRVSGNTGELFF
TGCGCCAGCAGGGTGTCCGGGAACACCGGGGAGCTGTTTTTT
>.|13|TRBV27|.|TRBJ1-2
CASSLWAGVGYTF
TGTGCCAGCAGTCTCTGGGCCGGGGTGGGCTACACCTTC
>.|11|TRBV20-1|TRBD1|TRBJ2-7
CSVKDRVEQYF
TGCAGTGTTAAGGACAGGGTTGAGCAGTACTTC
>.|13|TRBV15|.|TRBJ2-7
CATSRDYSHEQYF
TGTGCCACCAGCAGAGATTACTCCCACGAGCAGTACTTC
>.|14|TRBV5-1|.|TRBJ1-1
CASSSGGRNTEAFF
TGCGCCAGCAGCTCGGGAGGAAGAAACACTGAAGCTTTCTTT
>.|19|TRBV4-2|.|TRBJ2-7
CASSQDLRRIRGSTYEQYF
TGTGCCAGCAGCCAAGATTTAAGACGGATTAGGGGATCTACCTACGAGCAGTACTTC
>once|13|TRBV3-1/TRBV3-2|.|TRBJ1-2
CASSQDPGTGYTF
TGTGCCAGCAGCCAAGATCCAGGTACTGGCTACACCTTC
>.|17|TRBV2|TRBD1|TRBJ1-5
CASSRVTGIVGNQPQHF
TGTGCCAGCAGTAGGGTGACAGGGATTGTTGGCAATCAGCCCCAGCATTTT
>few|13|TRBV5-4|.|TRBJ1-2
CASSLDRDYGYTF
TGTGCCAGCAGCTTGGACAGGGACTATGGCTACACCTTC
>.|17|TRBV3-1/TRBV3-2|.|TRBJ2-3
CASSLGLSSTSTDTQYF
TGTGCCAGCAGCCTTGGACTATCTTCTACTAGCACAGATACGCAGTATTTT
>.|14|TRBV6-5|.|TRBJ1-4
CASSSPGRREKLFF
TGTGCCAGCAGTTCCCCGGGGAGAAGGGAAAAACTGTTTTTT
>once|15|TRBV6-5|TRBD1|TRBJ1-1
CASSSGTGAFAEAFF
TGTGCCAGCAGTTCCGGGACAGGGGCGTTCGCTGAAGCTTTCTTT
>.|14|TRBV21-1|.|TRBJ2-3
CASSLSRGSDTQYF
TGTGCCAGCAGCCTTAGCAGGGGCTCAGATACGCAGTATTTT
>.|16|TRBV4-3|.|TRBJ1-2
CASSPSQGRANYGYTF
TGCGCCAGCAGCCCAAGCCAGGGTCGGGCTAACTATGGCTACACCTTC
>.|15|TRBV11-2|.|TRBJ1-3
CASSLGGGSGNTIYF
TGTGCCAGCAGCTTAGGGGGGGGCTCTGGAAACACCATATATTTT
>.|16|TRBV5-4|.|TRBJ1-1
CASSSNGGRGNTEAFF
TGTGCCAGCAGCTCAAACGGGGGGAGGGGGAACACTGAAGCTTTCTTT
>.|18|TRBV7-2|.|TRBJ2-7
CASSYRSPGSGQPYEQYF
TGTGCCAGCAGCTATCGGTCACCCGGGTCAGGGCAGCCCTACGAGCAGTACTTC
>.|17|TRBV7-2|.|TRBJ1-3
CASSRTLRGLAGNTIYF
TGTGCCAGCAGCCGTACCCTGAGAGGCCTCGCTGGAAACACCATATATTTT